This T cell receptor (beta chain) was recorded in a study of blood T cells in healthy people across ages. Background on the study: About one barcoded beta molecule per two T cells came from capture by template switching. Overall study results and limits: Samples with more naive T cells showed higher observed beta diversity.

A second PCR, run for roughly 7 to 12 cycles, used a sample-barcoded 5' primer plus a J-beta primer mix. Via MiXCR, TCRdb re-called the 5' RACE reads, giving one row per CDR3 protein. The sample has about 1,400,000 distinct CDR3 sequences; almost 60% are singletons. Concerning this clonotype itself: Its specificity is unknown.

This CDR3 region has 15 residues. Germline V CDR1 and CDR2: MDHEN, SYDVKM. Trimming cost V 3 bases and J 8 bases; bases outside gene matches: 9. Collection of around 9.3 milliliters of peripheral blood was performed for each donor. What was sequenced was blood. This sequence was found in a man between 18 and 29 years old in good health. The chain is built from TRBV28 and TRBJ1-4; 7 positions match TRBD1. The CDR3 loop is CASSFSQGQVEKLFF. The DNA of the CDR3 is TGTGCCAGCAGTTTCTCACAGGGGCAAGTCGAAAAACTGTTTTTT. Full variable domain (outside the CDR3, taken from reference TRBV28 and TRBJ1-4): DVKVTQSSRYLVKRTGEKVFLECVQDMDHENMFWYRQDPGLGLRLIYFSYDVKMKEKGDIPEGYSVSREKKERFSLILESASTNQTSMYLCASSFSQGQVEKLFFGSGTQLSVL.